This T cell receptor beta chain was identified during a study of OX40 agonist ivuxolimab in advanced cancers. Study in general: The study treated patients with ivuxolimab, an agonistic anti-OX40 (CD134) antibody. Hepatocellular carcinoma, melanoma, renal cell or head and neck cancer affected the dose-escalation patients. Whole-study results and caveats: Compared with CD4+, CD8+ T cells on average had more expanded clones.

Looked up from germline, CDR1 is LNHDA and CDR2 is SQIVND (reference sequence). This CDR3 comprises 11 residues. Assay: immunoSEQ multiplex PCR; the TCRdb copy retains only in-frame clones and omits some. Of tens of thousands of clones in the sample, 82% were seen once. As for this clone: The antigen remains unidentified.

Patients who had autoimmune disease history or got systemic immunosuppression were left out. The chain links TRBV19 to TRBJ1-5, with D uncertain. The clonotype originates from an adult with an advanced solid tumor such as melanoma, head and neck, liver or kidney cancer. Sequencing was performed on CD4+ or CD8+ T cells sorted from blood, taken in a trial of the OX40 agonist ivuxolimab. The CDR3 nucleotides are TGTGTCGGAGGGCAGTTTCAGCCCCAGCATTTT. Its protein is CVGGQFQPQHF. The variable domain in full, completed from reference TRBV19 and TRBJ1-5, reads DGGITQSPKYLFRKEGQNVTLSCEQNLNHDAMYWYRQDPGQGLRLIYYSQIVNDFQKGDIAEGYSVSREKKESFPLTVTSAQKNPTAFYLCVGGQFQPQHFGDGTRLSIL.